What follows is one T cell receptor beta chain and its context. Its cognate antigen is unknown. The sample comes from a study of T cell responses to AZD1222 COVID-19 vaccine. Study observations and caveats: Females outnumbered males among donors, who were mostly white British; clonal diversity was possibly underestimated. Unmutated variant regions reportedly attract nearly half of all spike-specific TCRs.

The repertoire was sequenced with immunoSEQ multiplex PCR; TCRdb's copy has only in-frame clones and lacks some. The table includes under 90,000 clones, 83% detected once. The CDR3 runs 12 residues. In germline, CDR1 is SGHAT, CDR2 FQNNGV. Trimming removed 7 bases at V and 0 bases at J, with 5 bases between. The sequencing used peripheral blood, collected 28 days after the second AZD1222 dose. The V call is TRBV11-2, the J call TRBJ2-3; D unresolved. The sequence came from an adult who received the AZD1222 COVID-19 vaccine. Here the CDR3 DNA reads TGTGCCAGCACCCCAAGCACAGATACGCAGTATTTT. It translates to CASTPSTDTQYF.